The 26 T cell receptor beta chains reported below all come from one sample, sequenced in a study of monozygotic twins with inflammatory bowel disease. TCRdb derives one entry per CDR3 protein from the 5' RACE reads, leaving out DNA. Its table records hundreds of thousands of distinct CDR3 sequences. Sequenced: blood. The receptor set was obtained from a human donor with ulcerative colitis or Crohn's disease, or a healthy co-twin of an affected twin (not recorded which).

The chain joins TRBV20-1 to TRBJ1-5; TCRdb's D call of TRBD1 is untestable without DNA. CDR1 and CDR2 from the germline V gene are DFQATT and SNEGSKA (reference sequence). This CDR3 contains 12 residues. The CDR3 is CSATPGNQPQHF.

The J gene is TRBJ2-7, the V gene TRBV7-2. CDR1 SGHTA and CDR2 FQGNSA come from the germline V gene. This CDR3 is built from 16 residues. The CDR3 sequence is CASSLVLAASSYEQYF.

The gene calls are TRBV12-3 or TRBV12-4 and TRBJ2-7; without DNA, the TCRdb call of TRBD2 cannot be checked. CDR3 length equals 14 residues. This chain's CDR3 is CASSAGNSGVEQYF.

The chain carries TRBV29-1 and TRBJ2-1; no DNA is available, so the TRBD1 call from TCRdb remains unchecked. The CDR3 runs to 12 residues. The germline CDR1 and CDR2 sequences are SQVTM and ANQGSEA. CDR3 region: CSDRTQGREQFF.

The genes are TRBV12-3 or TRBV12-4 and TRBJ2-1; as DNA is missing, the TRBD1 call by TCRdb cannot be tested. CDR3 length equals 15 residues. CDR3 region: CASTPGGTVKNEQFF.

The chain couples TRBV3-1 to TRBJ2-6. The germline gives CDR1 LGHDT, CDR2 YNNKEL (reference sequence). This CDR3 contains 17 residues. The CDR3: CASSQHLQLSGANVLTF.

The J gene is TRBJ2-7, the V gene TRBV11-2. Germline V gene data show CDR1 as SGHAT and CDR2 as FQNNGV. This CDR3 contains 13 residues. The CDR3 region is CASSGYSNYEQYF.

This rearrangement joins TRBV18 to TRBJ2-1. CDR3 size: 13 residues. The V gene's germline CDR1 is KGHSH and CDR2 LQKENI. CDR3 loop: CASSSDQGAEQFF.

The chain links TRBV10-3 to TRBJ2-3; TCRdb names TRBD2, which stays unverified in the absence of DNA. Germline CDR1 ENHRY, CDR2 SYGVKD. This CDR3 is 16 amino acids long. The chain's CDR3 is CAISERPGTSPDTQYF.

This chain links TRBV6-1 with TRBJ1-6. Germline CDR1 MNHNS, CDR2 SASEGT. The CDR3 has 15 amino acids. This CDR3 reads CASSSAGGANSPLHF.

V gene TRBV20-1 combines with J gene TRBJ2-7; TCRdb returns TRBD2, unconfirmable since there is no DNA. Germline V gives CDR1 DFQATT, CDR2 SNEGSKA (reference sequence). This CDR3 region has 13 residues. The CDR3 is CSASRGLTYEQYF.

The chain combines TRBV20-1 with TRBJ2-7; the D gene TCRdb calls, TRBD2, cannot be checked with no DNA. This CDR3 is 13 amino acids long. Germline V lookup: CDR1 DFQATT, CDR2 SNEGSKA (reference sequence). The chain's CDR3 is CSARAGLAYEQYF.

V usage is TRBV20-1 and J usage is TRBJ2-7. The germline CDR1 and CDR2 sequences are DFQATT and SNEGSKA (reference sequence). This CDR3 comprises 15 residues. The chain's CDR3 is CSGRPHQAITAEQYF.

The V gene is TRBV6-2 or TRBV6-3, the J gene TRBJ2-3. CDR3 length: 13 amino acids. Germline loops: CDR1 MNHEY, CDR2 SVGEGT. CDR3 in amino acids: CASCPTTTDTQYF.

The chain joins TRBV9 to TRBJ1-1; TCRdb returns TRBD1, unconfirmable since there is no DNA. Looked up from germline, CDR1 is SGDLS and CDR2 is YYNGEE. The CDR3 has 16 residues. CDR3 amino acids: CASSVGQGGGGTEAFF. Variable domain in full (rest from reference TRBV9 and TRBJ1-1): DSGVTQTPKHLITATGQRVTLRCSPRSGDLSVYWYQQSLDQGLQFLIQYYNGEERAKGNILERFSAQQFPDLHSELNLSSLELGDSALYFCASSVGQGGGGTEAFFGQGTRLTVV.

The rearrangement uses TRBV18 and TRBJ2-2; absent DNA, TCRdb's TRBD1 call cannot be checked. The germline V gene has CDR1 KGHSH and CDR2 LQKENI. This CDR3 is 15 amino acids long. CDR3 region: CASSPRSGAPGELFF.

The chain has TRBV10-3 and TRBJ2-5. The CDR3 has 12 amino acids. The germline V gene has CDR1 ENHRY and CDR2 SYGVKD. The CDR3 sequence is CAISDPRQTQYF.

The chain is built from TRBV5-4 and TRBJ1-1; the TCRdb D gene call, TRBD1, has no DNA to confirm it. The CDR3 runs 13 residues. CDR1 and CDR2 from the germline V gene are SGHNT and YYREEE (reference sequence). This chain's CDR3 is CASKGKGDRDAFF. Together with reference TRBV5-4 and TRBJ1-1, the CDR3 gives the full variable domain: ETGVTQSPTHLIKTRGQQVTLRCSSQSGHNTVSWYQQALGQGPQFIFQYYREEENGRGNFPPRFSGLQFPNYSSELNVNALELDDSALYLCASKGKGDRDAFFGQGTRLTVV.

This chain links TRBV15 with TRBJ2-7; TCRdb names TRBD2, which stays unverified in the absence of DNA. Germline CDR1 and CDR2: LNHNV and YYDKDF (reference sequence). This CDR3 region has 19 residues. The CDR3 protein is CATSRDPPGTVFSTYEQYF.

CDR3 region: CASSPSQRERHEQFF. This rearrangement joins TRBV7-8 to TRBJ2-1; TCRdb designates TRBD2, a call that cannot be tested without DNA. Per germline, CDR1 SGHVS and CDR2 FQNEAQ. This CDR3 comprises 15 residues. The full variable domain, with the rest looked up from reference TRBV7-8 and TRBJ2-1, is GAGVSQSPRYKVAKRGQDVALRCDPISGHVSLFWYQQALGQGPEFLTYFQNEAQLDKSGLPSDRFFAERPEGSVSTLKIQRTQQEDSAVYLCASSPSQRERHEQFFGPGTRLTVL.

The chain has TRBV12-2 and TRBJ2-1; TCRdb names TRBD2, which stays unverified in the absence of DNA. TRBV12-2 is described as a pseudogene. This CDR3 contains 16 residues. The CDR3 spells CASRLVGPFYYNEQFF.

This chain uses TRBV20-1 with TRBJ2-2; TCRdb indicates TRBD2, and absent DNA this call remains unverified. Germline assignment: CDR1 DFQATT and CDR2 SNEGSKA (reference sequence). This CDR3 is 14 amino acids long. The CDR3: CSARLAENTGELFF.

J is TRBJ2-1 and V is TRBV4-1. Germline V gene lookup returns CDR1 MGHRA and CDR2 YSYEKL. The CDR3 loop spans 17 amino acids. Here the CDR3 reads CASSLIPGGGSYNEQFF.

CDR3 amino acids: CSARDLTIEQFF. The chain links TRBV20-1 to TRBJ2-1. The CDR3 is made up of 12 amino acids. Germline CDR1 reads DFQATT; CDR2 reads SNEGSKA (reference sequence).

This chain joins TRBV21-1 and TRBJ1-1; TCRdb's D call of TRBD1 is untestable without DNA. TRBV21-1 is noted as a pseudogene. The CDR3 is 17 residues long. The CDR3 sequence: CASIPGAVSGMNTEAFF.

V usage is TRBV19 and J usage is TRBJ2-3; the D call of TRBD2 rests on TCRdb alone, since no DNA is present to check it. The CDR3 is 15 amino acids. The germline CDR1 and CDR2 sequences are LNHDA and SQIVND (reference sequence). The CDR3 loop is CASRSAAGLTDTQYF.